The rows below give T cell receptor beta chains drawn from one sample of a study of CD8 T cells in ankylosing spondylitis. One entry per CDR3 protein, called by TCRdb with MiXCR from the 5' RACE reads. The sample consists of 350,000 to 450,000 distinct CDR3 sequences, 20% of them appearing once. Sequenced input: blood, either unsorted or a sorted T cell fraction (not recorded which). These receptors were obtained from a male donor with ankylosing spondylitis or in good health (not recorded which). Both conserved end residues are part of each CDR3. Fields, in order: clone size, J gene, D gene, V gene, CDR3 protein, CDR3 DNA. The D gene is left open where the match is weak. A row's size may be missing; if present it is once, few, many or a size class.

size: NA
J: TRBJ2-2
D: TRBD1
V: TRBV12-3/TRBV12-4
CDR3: CASSYTGATGELFF
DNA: TGTGCCAGCAGCTACACAGGGGCCACCGGGGAGCTGTTTTTT

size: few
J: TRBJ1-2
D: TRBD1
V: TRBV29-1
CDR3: CSAGQGVDYGYTF
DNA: TGCAGCGCTGGACAGGGTGTCGACTATGGCTACACCTTC

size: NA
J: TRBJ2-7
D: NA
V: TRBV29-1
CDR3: CSVGGYEQYF
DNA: TGCAGCGTTGGGGGCTACGAGCAGTACTTC

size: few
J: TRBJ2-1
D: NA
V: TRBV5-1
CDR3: CASSPGSYYNEQFF
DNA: TGCGCCAGCAGCCCGGGGAGTTACTACAATGAGCAGTTCTTC

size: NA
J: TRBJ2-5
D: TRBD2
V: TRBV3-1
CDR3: CASSHRWGGIQETQYF
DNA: TGTGCCAGCAGCCACCGATGGGGGGGGATCCAAGAGACCCAGTACTTC

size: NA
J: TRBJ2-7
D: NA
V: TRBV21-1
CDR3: CASSKGRDTPYEQYF
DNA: TGTGCCAGCAGCAAAGGAAGGGACACTCCCTACGAGCAGTACTTC

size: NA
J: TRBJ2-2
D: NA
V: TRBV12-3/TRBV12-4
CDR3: CASSRTGQGGELFF
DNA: TGTGCCAGCAGTCGAACAGGGCAGGGCGGGGAGCTGTTTTTT

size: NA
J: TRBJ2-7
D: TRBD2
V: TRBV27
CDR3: CASSISGGNEQYF
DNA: TGTGCCAGCAGCATTAGCGGGGGGAACGAGCAGTACTTC

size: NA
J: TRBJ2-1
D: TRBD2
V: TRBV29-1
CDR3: CSVEEFLAGGRSDNEQFF
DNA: TGCAGCGTTGAAGAGTTCTTAGCGGGGGGCCGATCCGACAATGAGCAGTTCTTC

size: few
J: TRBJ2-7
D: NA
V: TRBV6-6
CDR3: CASSYSTYEQYF
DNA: TGTGCCAGCAGTTACTCCACCTACGAGCAGTACTTC

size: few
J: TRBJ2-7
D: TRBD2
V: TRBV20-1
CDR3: CSAHGGTSVEQYF
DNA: TGCAGTGCTCACGGTGGGACTAGCGTTGAGCAGTACTTC

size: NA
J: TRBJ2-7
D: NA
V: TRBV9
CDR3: CASSKQGSDEQYF
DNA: TGTGCCTCGTCAAAACAGGGATCGGACGAGCAGTACTTC

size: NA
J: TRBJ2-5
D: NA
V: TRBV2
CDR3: CASTLGTPGETQYF
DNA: TGTGCCAGCACCCTGGGAACCCCCGGGGAGACCCAGTACTTC

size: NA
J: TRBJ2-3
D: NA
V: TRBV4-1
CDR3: CASSQSAGTTDTQYF
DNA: TGCGCCAGCAGCCAATCCGCAGGAACCACAGATACGCAGTATTTT

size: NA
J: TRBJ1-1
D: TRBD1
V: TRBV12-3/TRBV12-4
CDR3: CASSQGASNTEAFF
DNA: TGTGCCAGCAGCCAGGGGGCATCGAACACTGAAGCTTTCTTT

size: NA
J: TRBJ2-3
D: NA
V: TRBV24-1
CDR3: CATSDKISAVTDTQYF
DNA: TGTGCCACCAGTGATAAGATATCGGCGGTCACAGATACGCAGTATTTT

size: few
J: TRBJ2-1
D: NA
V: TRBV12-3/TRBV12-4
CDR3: CASSSGYSNEQFF
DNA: TGTGCCAGCAGTTCCGGGTATTCAAATGAGCAGTTCTTC

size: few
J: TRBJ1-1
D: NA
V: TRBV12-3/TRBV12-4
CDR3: CASSQSTGMNTEAFF
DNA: TGTGCCAGCAGTCAGTCGACGGGGATGAACACTGAAGCTTTCTTT

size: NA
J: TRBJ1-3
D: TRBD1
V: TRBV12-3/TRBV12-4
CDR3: CASSWGTGGNTIYF
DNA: TGTGCCAGCAGTTGGGGGACAGGCGGAAACACCATATATTTT

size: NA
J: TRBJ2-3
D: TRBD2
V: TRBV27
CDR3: CASSPRLAGSTDTQYF
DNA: TGTGCCAGCAGTCCACGACTAGCGGGGAGCACAGATACGCAGTATTTT

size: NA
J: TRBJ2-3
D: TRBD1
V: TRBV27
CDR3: CASSPGTGVDTQYF
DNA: TGTGCCAGCAGTCCCGGGACAGGGGTAGATACGCAGTATTTT

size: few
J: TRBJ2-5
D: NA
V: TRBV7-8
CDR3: CASSLAPGQRETQYF
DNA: TGTGCCAGCAGCTTAGCACCGGGCCAGAGGGAGACCCAGTACTTC